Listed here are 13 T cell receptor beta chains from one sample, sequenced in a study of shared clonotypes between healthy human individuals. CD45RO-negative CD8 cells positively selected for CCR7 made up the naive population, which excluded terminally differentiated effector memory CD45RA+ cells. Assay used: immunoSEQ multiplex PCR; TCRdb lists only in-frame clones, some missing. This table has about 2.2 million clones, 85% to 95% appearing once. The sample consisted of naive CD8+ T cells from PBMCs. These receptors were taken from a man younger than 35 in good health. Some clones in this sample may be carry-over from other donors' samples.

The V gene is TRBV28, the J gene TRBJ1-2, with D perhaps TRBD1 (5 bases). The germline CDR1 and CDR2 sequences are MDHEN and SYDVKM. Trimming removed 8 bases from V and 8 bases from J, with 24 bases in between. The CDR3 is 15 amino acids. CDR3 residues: CASCREVARFEGYTF. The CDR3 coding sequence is TGTGCCAGCTGCAGGGAGGTAGCCCGTTTCGAGGGCTACACCTTC.

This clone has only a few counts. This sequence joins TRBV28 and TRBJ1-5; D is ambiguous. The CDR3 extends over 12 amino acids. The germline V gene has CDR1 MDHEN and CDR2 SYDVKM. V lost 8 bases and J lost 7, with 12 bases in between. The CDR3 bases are TGTGCCAGCCGGGCGGAGCGCCAGCCCCAGCATTTT. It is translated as CASRAERQPQHF.

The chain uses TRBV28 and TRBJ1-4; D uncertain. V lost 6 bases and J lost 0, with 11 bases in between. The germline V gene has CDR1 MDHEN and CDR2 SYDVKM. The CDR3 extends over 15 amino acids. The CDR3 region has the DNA TGTGCCAGCAGCTCTACAGTTGCAACTAATGAAAAACTGTTTTTT. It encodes CASSSTVATNEKLFF. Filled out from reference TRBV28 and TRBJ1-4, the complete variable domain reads DVKVTQSSRYLVKRTGEKVFLECVQDMDHENMFWYRQDPGLGLRLIYFSYDVKMKEKGDIPEGYSVSREKKERFSLILESASTNQTSMYLCASSSTVATNEKLFFGSGTQLSVL.

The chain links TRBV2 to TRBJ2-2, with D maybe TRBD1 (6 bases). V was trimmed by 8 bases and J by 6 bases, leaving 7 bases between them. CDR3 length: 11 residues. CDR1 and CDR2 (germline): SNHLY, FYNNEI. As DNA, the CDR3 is TGTGCCAGCTCAGGGGCCGGGGAGCTGTTTTTT. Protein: CASSGAGELFF.

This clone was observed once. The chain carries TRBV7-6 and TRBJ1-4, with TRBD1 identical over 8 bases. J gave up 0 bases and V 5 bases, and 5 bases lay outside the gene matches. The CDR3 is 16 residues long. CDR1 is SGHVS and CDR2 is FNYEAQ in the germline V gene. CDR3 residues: CASSETGAATNEKLFF. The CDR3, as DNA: TGTGCCAGCAGCGAGACAGGGGCGGCAACTAATGAAAAACTGTTTTTT.

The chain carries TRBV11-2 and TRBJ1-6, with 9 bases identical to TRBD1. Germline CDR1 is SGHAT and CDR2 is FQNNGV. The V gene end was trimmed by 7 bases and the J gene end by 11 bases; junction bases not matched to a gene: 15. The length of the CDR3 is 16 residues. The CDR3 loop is CASTLSGTGSSPPLHF. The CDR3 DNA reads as TGTGCCAGCACTCTAAGCGGGACAGGGAGTTCCCCACCCCTCCACTTT.

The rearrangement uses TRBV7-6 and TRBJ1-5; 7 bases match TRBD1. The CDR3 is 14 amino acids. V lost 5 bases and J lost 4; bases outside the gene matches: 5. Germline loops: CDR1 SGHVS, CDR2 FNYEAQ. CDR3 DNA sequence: TGTGCCAGCAGCACAGGGGTGGAGAATCAGCCCCAGCATTTT. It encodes CASSTGVENQPQHF.

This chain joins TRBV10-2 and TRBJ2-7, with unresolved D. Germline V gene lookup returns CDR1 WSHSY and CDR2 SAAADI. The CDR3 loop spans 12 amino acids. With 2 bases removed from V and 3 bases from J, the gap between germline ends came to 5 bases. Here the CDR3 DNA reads TGCGCCAGCAGTGAGGACGGCTACGAGCAGTACTTC. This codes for CASSEDGYEQYF.

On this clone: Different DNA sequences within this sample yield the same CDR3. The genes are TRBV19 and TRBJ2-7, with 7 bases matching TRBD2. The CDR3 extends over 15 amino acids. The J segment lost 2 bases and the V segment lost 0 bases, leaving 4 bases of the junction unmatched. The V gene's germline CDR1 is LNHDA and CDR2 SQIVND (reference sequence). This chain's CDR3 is CASSIDAGEAYEQYF. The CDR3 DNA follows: TGTGCCAGTAGTATAGATGCGGGAGAGGCCTACGAGCAGTACTTC. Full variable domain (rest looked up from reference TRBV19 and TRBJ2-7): DGGITQSPKYLFRKEGQNVTLSCEQNLNHDAMYWYRQDPGQGLRLIYYSQIVNDFQKGDIAEGYSVSREKKESFPLTVTSAQKNPTAFYLCASSIDAGEAYEQYFGPGTRLTVT.

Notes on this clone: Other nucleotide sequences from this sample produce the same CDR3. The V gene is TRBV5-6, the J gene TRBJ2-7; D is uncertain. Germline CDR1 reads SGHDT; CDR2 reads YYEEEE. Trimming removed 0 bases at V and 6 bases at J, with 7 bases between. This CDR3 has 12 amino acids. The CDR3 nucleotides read TGTGCCAGCAGCTTGGGTCGGTCCGAGCAGTACTTC. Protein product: CASSLGRSEQYF.

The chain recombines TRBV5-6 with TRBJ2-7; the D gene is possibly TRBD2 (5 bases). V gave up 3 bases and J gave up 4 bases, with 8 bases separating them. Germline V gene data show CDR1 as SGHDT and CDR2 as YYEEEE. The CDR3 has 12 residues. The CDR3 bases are TGTGCCAGCAGCTCAGGACTTTACGAGCAGTACTTC. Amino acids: CASSSGLYEQYF.

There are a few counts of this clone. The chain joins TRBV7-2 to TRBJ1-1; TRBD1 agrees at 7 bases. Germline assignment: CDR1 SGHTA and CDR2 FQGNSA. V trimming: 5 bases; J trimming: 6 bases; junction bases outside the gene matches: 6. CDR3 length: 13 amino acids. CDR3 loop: CASSKGTVAEAFF. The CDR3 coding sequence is TGTGCCAGCAGCAAAGGGACAGTCGCTGAAGCTTTCTTT.

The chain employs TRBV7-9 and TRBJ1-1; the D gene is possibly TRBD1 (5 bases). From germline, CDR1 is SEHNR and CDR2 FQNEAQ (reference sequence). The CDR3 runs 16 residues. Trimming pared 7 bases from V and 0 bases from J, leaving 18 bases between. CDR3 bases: TGTGCCAGCACCTCTCCCGATCCGACAGTGAACACTGAAGCTTTCTTT. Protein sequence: CASTSPDPTVNTEAFF. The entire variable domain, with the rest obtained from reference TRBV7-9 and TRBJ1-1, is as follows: DTGVSQNPRHKITKRGQNVTFRCDPISEHNRLYWYRQTLGQGPEFLTYFQNEAQLEKSRLLSDRFSAERPKGSFSTLEIQRTEQGDSAMYLCASTSPDPTVNTEAFFGQGTRLTVV.